The 18 T cell receptor beta chains reported below all come from one sample, sequenced in a study of blood T cells in healthy people across ages. A second PCR, run for roughly 6 to 11 cycles, used a sample-barcoded 5' primer plus a J-beta primer mix. Each CDR3 protein is one row after TCRdb ran MiXCR on the 5' RACE reads. The repertoire includes around 700,000 distinct CDR3 sequences, around a quarter of them detected once, and around 9.2% sits in the top ten. The same data also contributed to another study, on T cells of mothers and their children.

Sequenced material: blood. These receptors were obtained from a boy aged 5-17 years in good health.

The J gene is TRBJ1-2, the V gene TRBV24-1, with D perhaps TRBD1 (5 bases). CDR3 length: 13 residues. Deletions cut 0 bases from V and 8 bases from J, with 9 bases between. Germline values: CDR1 KGHDR, CDR2 SFDVKD. CDR3 bases: TGTGCCACCAGTGATTTGCCAGGGCACGGCTACACCTTC. Residues: CATSDLPGHGYTF.

This chain uses TRBV5-6 with TRBJ2-7, with TRBD1 matching 9 bases. With V trimmed by 9 bases and J by 4 bases, 11 bases remained unmatched. The germline V gene has CDR1 SGHDT and CDR2 YYEEEE. This CDR3 comprises 14 residues. CDR3 bases: TGTGCCACCAACATCCGGGACAGGGAATACGAGCAGTACTTC. Protein sequence: CATNIRDREYEQYF.

This chain uses TRBV5-1 with TRBJ2-5, with 7 bases fitting TRBD1. There are 16 residues in the CDR3. Unmatched junction bases numbered 9, after V lost 2 bases and J lost 2 bases. Germline loops: CDR1 SGHRS, CDR2 YFSETQ. The DNA for the CDR3 is TGCGCCAGCAGCTTCACGTCCCAGGGGGATCAAGAGACCCAGTACTTC. The encoded protein is CASSFTSQGDQETQYF. The whole variable domain, remainder taken from reference TRBV5-1 and TRBJ2-5, is KAGVTQTPRYLIKTRGQQVTLSCSPISGHRSVSWYQQTPGQGLQFLFEYFSETQRNKGNFPGRFSGRQFSNSRSEMNVSTLELGDSALYLCASSFTSQGDQETQYFGPGTRLLVL.

The gene calls are TRBV20-1 and TRBJ2-1; the D gene could be TRBD1 or TRBD2 (5 bases each). The germline V gene has CDR1 DFQATT and CDR2 SNEGSKA (reference sequence). V lost 6 bases to trimming and J lost 9 bases, with 18 bases between them. The length of the CDR3 is 13 residues. CDR3 amino acids: CSAPYFSGTEQFF. The CDR3 nucleotides read TGCAGTGCCCCGTACTTTAGTGGGACTGAGCAGTTCTTC.

Written as DNA, the CDR3 is TGTGCCAGCAGCCTTATGACCCCGGGGGGTTACGAGCAGTACTTC. It encodes CASSLMTPGGYEQYF. The chain carries TRBV11-2 and TRBJ2-7; TRBD2 matches 7 bases. Germline V gene sequence: CDR1 SGHAT, CDR2 FQNNGV. With V trimmed by 5 bases and J by 4 bases, 11 bases remained unmatched. The CDR3 extends over 15 amino acids.

The chain has TRBV29-1 and TRBJ1-2; TRBD1 matches at 7 bases. J was trimmed by 4 bases and V by 6 bases; bases with no gene match: 11. Per germline, CDR1 SQVTM and CDR2 ANQGSEA. The CDR3 totals 14 residues. The CDR3 region is CSVLSPDRVYGYTF. CDR3 DNA: TGCAGCGTCCTAAGCCCTGACAGGGTCTATGGCTACACCTTC.

The J gene is TRBJ1-4, the V gene TRBV20-1; D unresolved. This CDR3 comprises 14 residues. Trimming took 6 bases from V and 1 from J, leaving 12 bases between them. CDR1 DFQATT and CDR2 SNEGSKA come from the germline V gene (reference sequence). CDR3 sequence: CSALKWGTNEKLFF. CDR3 nucleotides: TGCAGTGCCCTAAAGTGGGGAACTAATGAAAAACTGTTTTTT.

The genes are TRBV2 and TRBJ1-2; D may be TRBD1 (6 bases). The germline V and J ends were trimmed by 7 bases and 4 bases, with 13 bases remaining between them. The CDR3 loop spans 13 amino acids. Germline V gene data show CDR1 as SNHLY and CDR2 as FYNNEI. The CDR3 reads CASTVWTVYGYTF. CDR3 DNA: TGTGCCAGCACGGTATGGACAGTCTATGGCTACACCTTC.

This chain joins TRBV12-3 or TRBV12-4 and TRBJ1-4; D is possibly TRBD1 (6 bases). This CDR3 has 13 residues. Trimming stripped 4 bases from V and 8 bases from J, with 11 bases between. CDR3 loop: CASSYRVGEKLFF. The CDR3 region has the DNA TGTGCCAGCAGTTACAGGGTGGGCGAAAAACTGTTTTTT.

A few counts support this clonotype. The V and J genes are TRBV7-9 and TRBJ2-3, with 9 nucleotides matching TRBD1. CDR3 length: 14 amino acids. V lost 5 bases to trimming and J lost 3 bases; unmatched junction nucleotides: 3. Germline CDR1 SEHNR, CDR2 FQNEAQ (reference sequence). The CDR3 loop is CASSIGTGTDTQYF. In DNA, the CDR3 is TGTGCCAGCAGCATCGGGACAGGGACAGATACGCAGTATTTT.

A few counts support this clonotype. The chain uses TRBV9 and TRBJ2-5; either TRBD1 or TRBD2 may fit D (5 bases each). CDR3 size: 15 residues. Germline V lookup: CDR1 SGDLS, CDR2 YYNGEE. Trimming removed 2 bases at V and 5 bases at J, with 16 bases between. This CDR3 reads CASSVRWGTGETQYF. The DNA for the CDR3 is TGTGCCAGCAGCGTTCGTTGGGGGACGGGGGAGACCCAGTACTTC.

A single count supports this clonotype. The rearrangement links TRBV5-1 to TRBJ2-1; D not certain. Germline V lookup: CDR1 SGHRS, CDR2 YFSETQ. V was trimmed by 0 bases and J by 0 bases, leaving 7 bases between them. The CDR3 totals 15 residues. The CDR3 nucleotides are TGCGCCAGCAGCTTGGGGATGAGCTCCTACAATGAGCAGTTCTTC. Residues: CASSLGMSSYNEQFF.

In this sample, this clonotype turned up a few times. A read error is likely, as this CDR3 ends without the conserved phenylalanine or tryptophan. This chain links TRBV15 with TRBJ1-1; 7 bases line up with TRBD1. The CDR3 sequence is 18 residues long. In germline, CDR1 is LNHNV, CDR2 YYDKDF (reference sequence). V dropped 1 base and J dropped 3; count of bases not matched to a gene: 14. The CDR3 sequence is CATSRVQGFTSVDTEAFL. For the CDR3, the DNA is TGTGCCACCAGCAGAGTACAGGGGTTTACTTCGGTGGACACTGAAGCTTTCCTT.

Details on this clonotype: A much more abundant neighbour one base away suggests this may be a read error. The V gene is TRBV4-3, the J gene TRBJ1-1; no clear D. The CDR3 is 15 residues long. Germline V gene data show CDR1 as LGHNA and CDR2 as YSLEER. The chain's CDR3 is CTSSQEGYMNTEAFF. The CDR3 region has the DNA TGCACCAGCAGCCAAGAGGGCTATATGAACACTGAAGCTTTCTTT.

In its sample, this clonotype was seen many times. The rearrangement links TRBV6-4 to TRBJ2-2; 8 positions match TRBD1. CDR3 length equals 15 residues. Germline-derived CDR1 and CDR2 are MRHNA and SNTAGT. Losses at the gene ends were 2 bases for V and 1 base for J; bases not matched to a gene: 0. CDR3 coding DNA: TGTGCCAGCAGTGACGGGACAGGGAACACCGGGGAGCTGTTTTTT. This sequence encodes CASSDGTGNTGELFF.

This clonotype was seen a few times. The rearrangement joins TRBV7-2 to TRBJ1-2; TRBD1 matches 8 bases. This CDR3 contains 13 residues. Trimming at V came to 5 bases and at J to 6 bases, leaving 5 bases not matched to a gene. Germline V gene lookup returns CDR1 SGHTA and CDR2 FQGNSA. The CDR3 bases are TGTGCCAGCAGCGCGCGGACAGGGAATGGCTACACCTTC. This sequence encodes CASSARTGNGYTF.

This sequence joins TRBV6-6 and TRBJ2-7; 11 nucleotides align to TRBD1. Losses at the gene ends were 6 bases for V and 4 bases for J; bases not matched to a gene: 5. There are 14 residues in the CDR3. Germline V gives CDR1 MNHNY, CDR2 SVGAGI (reference sequence). DNA for the CDR3: TGTGCCAGCAGCGGGACAGGGGGAGGGTACGAGCAGTACTTC. The encoded protein is CASSGTGGGYEQYF.

This clonotype was observed a few times. V and J are TRBV14 and TRBJ2-5; the D is unclear. Germline V gives CDR1 SGHDN, CDR2 FVKESK. This CDR3 region has 12 residues. The V and J ends lost 1 base and 6 bases respectively, with 6 bases between them. DNA of the CDR3: TGTGCCAGCAGCCAAGTTAGCCAGACCCAGTACTTC. Translating gives CASSQVSQTQYF.